These 17 T cell receptor beta chains originate from one sample sequenced in a study of blood T cell repertoires in COVID-19. Sequencing was performed with immunoSEQ multiplex PCR; in TCRdb, only in-frame clones are kept and a portion is missing. The sample lists about 110,000 clones; nearly 80% were seen once. The material sequenced was peripheral blood. These receptors all come from a woman of 80 years or more with active or convalescent COVID-19.

V and J are TRBV6-6 and TRBJ1-1, with a weak D call TRBD1 (5 bases). This CDR3 has 13 residues. V gave up 6 bases and J gave up 1 base, with 9 bases separating them. Germline V CDR1 and CDR2: MNHNY, SVGAGI (reference sequence). The CDR3 DNA follows: TGTGCCAGCAGCAAGCAGGGGAACACTGAAGCTTTCTTT. Protein: CASSKQGNTEAFF.

The rearrangement links TRBV13 to TRBJ2-3; TRBD2 might be the D (6 bases). The CDR3 is made up of 15 amino acids. The V and J ends lost 5 bases and 1 base respectively, with 13 bases between them. Germline V CDR1 and CDR2: PRHDT, FYEKMQ (reference sequence). For the CDR3, the DNA is TGTGCCAGCAGCCTCCGGCGGGGACGCACAGATACGCAGTATTTT. Translating gives CASSLRRGRTDTQYF.

The chain recombines TRBV6-1 with TRBJ1-2; D remains unclear. Trimming removed 3 bases from V and 2 bases from J, with 16 bases in between. Per germline, CDR1 MNHNS and CDR2 SASEGT. This CDR3 has 16 residues. CDR3: CASSDLFPRLNYGYTF. The CDR3 nucleotides read TGTGCCAGCAGTGACCTATTTCCGCGCCTCAACTATGGCTACACCTTC.

This rearrangement joins TRBV30 to TRBJ2-7; no clear D gene. V lost 0 bases, J lost 4 bases, and 7 bases lay in between. CDR3 length equals 12 residues. CDR1 is GTSNPN, CDR2 SVGIG, per germline (reference sequence). The CDR3 DNA sequence: TGTGCCTGGAGTGTACAATTTTACGAGCAGTACTTC. Its protein is CAWSVQFYEQYF.

The J gene is TRBJ2-5, the V gene TRBV7-9; D is unresolved. The germline V gene has CDR1 SEHNR and CDR2 FQNEAQ (reference sequence). With 7 bases removed from V and 5 bases from J, the gap between germline ends came to 11 bases. There are 12 residues in the CDR3. The CDR3, as DNA: TGTGCCAGCACACTGGAGACGGAGACCCAGTACTTC. Amino acid sequence: CASTLETETQYF.

V is TRBV10-3 and J is TRBJ2-7, with 8 bases matching TRBD2. Germline V lookup: CDR1 ENHRY, CDR2 SYGVKD. CDR3 size: 14 residues. Losses at the gene ends were 6 bases for V and 2 bases for J; bases not matched to a gene: 6. The DNA for the CDR3 is TGTGCCATCAGAGGGACTAGAAACGCCTACGAGCAGTACTTC. Residues: CAIRGTRNAYEQYF.

V usage is TRBV5-1 and J usage is TRBJ2-1; a weak D match, TRBD1 (5 bases). Trimming stripped 2 bases from V and 4 bases from J, with 13 bases between. Germline-derived CDR1 and CDR2 are SGHRS and YFSETQ. The CDR3 runs 15 residues. CDR3 residues: CASSFGQSVYNEQFF. DNA of the CDR3: TGCGCCAGCAGCTTTGGACAAAGCGTATACAATGAGCAGTTCTTC. The full variable domain, in which reference TRBV5-1 and TRBJ2-1 provide the parts outside the CDR3, is KAGVTQTPRYLIKTRGQQVTLSCSPISGHRSVSWYQQTPGQGLQFLFEYFSETQRNKGNFPGRFSGRQFSNSRSEMNVSTLELGDSALYLCASSFGQSVYNEQFFGPGTRLTVL.

The rearrangement uses TRBV7-3 and TRBJ1-1, with D hard to call. CDR1 is SGHTA and CDR2 is FQGTGA in the germline V gene. CDR3 length: 13 amino acids. V lost 2 bases to trimming and J lost 4 bases, with 8 bases between them. DNA for the CDR3: TGTGCCAGCAGCTTAGTTCCGCGCACTGAAGCTTTCTTT. Its protein product is CASSLVPRTEAFF.

The chain recombines TRBV6-5 with TRBJ1-2; 11 bases agree with TRBD1. Germline loops: CDR1 MNHEY, CDR2 SVGAGI. The CDR3 spans 13 residues. Trimming at V came to 6 bases and at J to 8 bases, leaving 5 bases not matched to a gene. The CDR3 DNA sequence: TGTGCCAGCAGCTTGGACAGGGGGCAAGGCTACACCTTC. Translated, it gives CASSLDRGQGYTF.

The chain uses TRBV5-1 and TRBJ2-7; TRBD2 matches 13 bases. Looked up from germline, CDR1 is SGHRS and CDR2 is YFSETQ. The CDR3 is made up of 15 amino acids. Trimming removed 4 bases from V and 7 bases from J; junction bases left unmatched: 8. Here the CDR3 reads CASSARLAGGGEQYF. In nucleotides, the CDR3 is TGCGCCAGCAGCGCGAGACTAGCGGGAGGTGGTGAGCAGTACTTC.

The chain joins TRBV6-2 or TRBV6-3 to TRBJ2-7, with 7 bases matching TRBD1. The V gene end was trimmed by 4 bases and the J gene end by 6 bases; junction bases not matched to a gene: 6. Looked up from germline, CDR1 is MNHEY and CDR2 is SVGEGT. The CDR3 runs 13 residues. The chain's CDR3 is CASSSGTALEQYF. The CDR3 DNA reads as TGTGCCAGCAGTTCGGGGACAGCACTCGAGCAGTACTTC.

This clone turned up a few times. J is TRBJ1-2 and V is TRBV29-1; 8 bases align to TRBD1. This CDR3 has 13 amino acids. CDR1 SQVTM and CDR2 ANQGSEA come from the germline V gene. V trimming: 6 bases; J trimming: 8 bases; junction bases outside the gene matches: 11. CDR3 DNA sequence: TGCAGCGTATTGGACAGGGTGTCCGTAGGCTACACCTTC. Its translation: CSVLDRVSVGYTF.

The rearrangement uses TRBV7-3 and TRBJ2-3; weak D call: TRBD1 (6 bases). Germline V gene sequence: CDR1 SGHTA, CDR2 FQGTGA. The CDR3 runs to 16 residues. Trimming stripped 4 bases from V and 1 base from J, with 15 bases between. CDR3: CASSSGQRTGTDTQYF. CDR3 in DNA: TGTGCCAGCAGCTCCGGACAGAGGACGGGCACAGATACGCAGTATTTT.

The V and J genes are TRBV7-6 and TRBJ2-1, with D possibly being TRBD1 (5 bases). The CDR3 contains 16 residues. Germline lookup yields CDR1 SGHVS and CDR2 FNYEAQ. V gave up 2 bases and J gave up 4 bases, with 15 bases separating them. CDR3 DNA: TGTGCCAGCAGCTTAAATAGGGCAGGGAAATACAATGAGCAGTTCTTC. This sequence encodes CASSLNRAGKYNEQFF.

The rearrangement joins TRBV2 to TRBJ2-2, with 10 nucleotides matching TRBD2. V shed 7 bases, J shed 5 bases, and the junction held 4 bases outside the gene matches. CDR1 is SNHLY and CDR2 is FYNNEI in the germline V gene. The CDR3 runs to 14 residues. The CDR3 bases are TGTGCCAGCATGGCTAGCGGGAGAACCGGGGAGCTGTTTTTT. This encodes CASMASGRTGELFF.

The DNA for the CDR3 is TGTGCCAGCAGCCAACAAGCTAATAGCTACAATGAGCAGTTCTTC. This encodes CASSQQANSYNEQFF. This chain uses TRBV3-1 (or the pseudogene TRBV3-2) with TRBJ2-1, with no clear D. V was cut by 2 bases and J by 3 bases, with 11 bases left in between. The CDR3 has 15 residues. CDR1 LGHDT and CDR2 YNNKEL come from the germline V gene (reference sequence).

V usage is TRBV7-9 and J usage is TRBJ2-7; 7 bases map to TRBD2. Trimming at V came to 0 bases and at J to 2 bases, leaving 16 bases not matched to a gene. The CDR3 consists of 19 residues. In germline, CDR1 is SEHNR, CDR2 FQNEAQ (reference sequence). The chain's CDR3 is CASSLAFAVTAGPAYEQYF. DNA for the CDR3: TGTGCCAGCAGCTTAGCGTTCGCAGTTACAGCGGGACCGGCCTACGAGCAGTACTTC.